A selection of T cell receptor beta chains follows, all from one sample in a study of blood T cell repertoires in COVID-19. TCRdb keeps only in-frame clones here, not all; method: immunoSEQ multiplex PCR. Counted here are over 50,000 clones, about nine tenths occurring once; the ten biggest clones make up approximately 29%. The specimen was peripheral blood. Receptors were obtained from a human donor in a cohort sampled during active COVID-19. The CDR3 runs from the conserved cysteine through the conserved F or W. Each record gives: J gene, clone size, V gene, CDR3 protein. Clone size appears in some rows only: once, few, many, or a class for an expanded clone.

TRBJ2-7 - TRBV27 CASRRLTGGGYEQYF
TRBJ2-7 few TRBV5-5 CASSPGGGWGSYEQYF
TRBJ2-3 few TRBV27 CASSFGGTSTDTQYF
TRBJ2-1 - TRBV18 CASSLGLANEQFF
TRBJ2-2 - TRBV5-1 CASEGGPSNTGELFF
TRBJ1-4 - TRBV5-8 CASSLPGTNEKLFF
TRBJ1-2 once TRBV4-1 CASSPGQGEGGYTF
TRBJ1-5 - TRBV28 CASSLLSGGNQPQHF
TRBJ1-1 - TRBV29-1 CSVVAGQNTEAFF
TRBJ2-4 - TRBV5-1 CASSPPRSGEYIQYF
TRBJ2-3 - TRBV6-5 CASSSPGTIQDTQYF
TRBJ1-5 - TRBV28 CASSPIMDRSSNQPQHF
TRBJ2-3 - TRBV3-1/TRBV3-2 CASSRGETDTQYF
TRBJ2-1 - TRBV3-1/TRBV3-2 CASSAAVRPGEQFF
TRBJ2-7 - TRBV3-1/TRBV3-2 CASSQATAPTYEQYF
TRBJ1-6 - TRBV27 CASSFGQPGNSPLHF